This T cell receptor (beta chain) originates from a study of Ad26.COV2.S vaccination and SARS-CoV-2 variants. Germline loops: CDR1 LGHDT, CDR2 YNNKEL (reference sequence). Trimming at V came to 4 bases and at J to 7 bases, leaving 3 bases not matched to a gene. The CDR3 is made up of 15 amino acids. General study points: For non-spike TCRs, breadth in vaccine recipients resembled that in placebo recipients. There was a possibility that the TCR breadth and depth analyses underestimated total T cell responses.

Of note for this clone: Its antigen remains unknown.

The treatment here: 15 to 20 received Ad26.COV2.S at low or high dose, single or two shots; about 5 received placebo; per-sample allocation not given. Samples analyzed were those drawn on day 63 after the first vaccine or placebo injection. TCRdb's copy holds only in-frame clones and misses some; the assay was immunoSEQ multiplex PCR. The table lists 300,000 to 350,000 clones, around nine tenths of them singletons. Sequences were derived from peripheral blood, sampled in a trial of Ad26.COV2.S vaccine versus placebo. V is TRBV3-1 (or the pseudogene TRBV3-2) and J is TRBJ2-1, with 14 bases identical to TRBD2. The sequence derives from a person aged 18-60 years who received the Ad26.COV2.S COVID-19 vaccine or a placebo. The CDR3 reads CASSPRTSGGNEQFF. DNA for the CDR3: TGTGCCAGCAGCCCCAGGACTAGCGGGGGGAATGAGCAGTTCTTC.